Below are 25 T cell receptor beta chains sequenced from a single sample in a study of CD8+CD57+ T cells in acquired aplastic anemia. All patients picked for sequencing had shown, by flow cytometry, an expansion of CD8+CD57+ cells. Investigators profiled TCR beta VDJ and CDR3 from genomic DNA template. TCRdb reprocessed the reads with MiXCR, giving one entry per CDR3 protein. The table has about 98,000 distinct CDR3 sequences, around two thirds seen once. Sequencing input: sorted CD4+, CD8+, or CD8+CD57+ T cells (not recorded which) from PBMCs. Receptors were obtained from a human donor with aplastic anemia.

The table lists this clonotype with a count of one. The chain uses TRBV11-2 and TRBJ1-5, with TRBD1 matching 9 bases. This CDR3 is 15 amino acids long. J gave up 3 bases and V 7 bases, and 7 bases lay outside the gene matches. Germline V lookup: CDR1 SGHAT, CDR2 FQNNGV. CDR3 sequence (DNA): TGTGCCAGCACCAAAAGGGACAGGGACAATCAGCCCCAGCATTTT. Its translation is CASTKRDRDNQPQHF.

The CDR3 sequence: CASSLAEGEKLFF. CDR3 in DNA: TGTGCCAGCAGCTTAGCCGAGGGAGAAAAACTGTTTTTT. V and J are TRBV7-6 and TRBJ1-4; D not resolved. The ends were cut back, 0 bases at V and 8 bases at J, with 7 bases in the middle. Germline V gives CDR1 SGHVS, CDR2 FNYEAQ. This CDR3 region has 13 residues.

V gene TRBV19 combines with J gene TRBJ1-4; no firm D call. Germline CDR1 LNHDA, CDR2 SQIVND (reference sequence). V was trimmed by 9 bases and J by 0 bases, leaving 8 bases between them. This CDR3 contains 13 residues. The CDR3 loop reads CASLRTTNEKLFF. For the CDR3, the DNA is TGTGCCAGCCTTCGTACAACTAATGAAAAACTGTTTTTT.

This chain uses TRBV6-5 with TRBJ2-3, with D maybe TRBD1 (6 bases). Germline lookup yields CDR1 MNHEY and CDR2 SVGAGI. Trimming stripped 4 bases from V and 2 bases from J, with 7 bases between. The CDR3 totals 13 residues. The CDR3 DNA reads TGTGCCAGCAGTTGGGACACCACAGATACGCAGTATTTT. Residues: CASSWDTTDTQYF.

The chain employs TRBV5-1 and TRBJ1-1, with D maybe TRBD1 (5 bases). Germline V lookup: CDR1 SGHRS, CDR2 YFSETQ. The CDR3 is 15 residues long. Trimming cost V 0 bases and J 1 base, with 10 bases left between them. DNA of the CDR3: TGCGCCAGCAGCTTGGACAGGCTTACGAACACTGAAGCTTTCTTT. Residues: CASSLDRLTNTEAFF.

This rearrangement joins TRBV20-1 to TRBJ2-7; 8 nucleotides agree with TRBD2. This CDR3 spans 14 amino acids. J lost 3 bases, V lost 5 bases, and 9 bases had no gene match. The germline V gene encodes CDR1 DFQATT and CDR2 SNEGSKA (reference sequence). The CDR3 region is CSAQERERVYEQYF. CDR3 DNA: TGCAGTGCTCAGGAGCGGGAGAGGGTCTACGAGCAGTACTTC.

The gene calls are TRBV2 and TRBJ2-3, with D unclear. Trimming took 5 bases from V and 1 from J, leaving 13 bases between them. Germline loops: CDR1 SNHLY, CDR2 FYNNEI. This CDR3 is 15 amino acids long. The chain's CDR3 is CASSSDGLRTDTQYF. CDR3 in DNA: TGTGCCAGCAGTTCGGACGGGTTACGCACAGATACGCAGTATTTT.

The chain joins TRBV4-1 to TRBJ1-4; TRBD1 is a possible D gene (5 bases). The CDR3 contains 13 residues. CDR1 MGHRA and CDR2 YSYEKL come from the germline V gene. V lost 1 base, J lost 6 bases, and 6 bases lay in between. CDR3: CASSQGGYEKLFF. DNA of the CDR3: TGCGCCAGCAGCCAAGGGGGGTATGAAAAACTGTTTTTT.

J is TRBJ1-5 and V is TRBV20-1; no reliable D call. V was pared by 6 bases and J by 1 base, with 10 bases between. Germline CDR1 and CDR2: DFQATT and SNEGSKA (reference sequence). This CDR3 is built from 13 residues. CDR3: CSAIPGSNQPQHF. The CDR3 DNA reads TGCAGTGCAATACCCGGGAGCAATCAGCCCCAGCATTTT.

The chain joins TRBV12-3 or TRBV12-4 to TRBJ2-5; D gene unclear. The V end was cut by 2 bases, the J end by 3 bases, with 7 bases between. CDR3 length: 13 residues. The DNA of the CDR3 is TGTGCCAGCAGTTTATACGAGGAAGAGACCCAGTACTTC. It codes for CASSLYEEETQYF.

This clonotype was seen only a few times. This sequence joins TRBV24-1 and TRBJ2-2; 7 nucleotides line up with TRBD1. The CDR3 is made up of 14 amino acids. Germline CDR1 reads KGHDR; CDR2 reads SFDVKD. The ends lost 4 bases at V and 7 bases at J; junction bases unmatched: 5. This chain's CDR3 is CATSDGQDHGELFF. The DNA for the CDR3 is TGTGCCACCAGTGACGGACAGGATCACGGGGAGCTGTTTTTT.

The chain is built from TRBV5-1 and TRBJ1-6, with D unclear. V gave up 4 bases and J gave up 8 bases, with 16 bases separating them. CDR1 is SGHRS and CDR2 is YFSETQ in the germline V gene. The CDR3 length is 15 residues. The DNA for the CDR3 is TGCGCCAGCAGCCCCCGAGCGGGGTTAGATTCACCCCTCCACTTT. This translates into CASSPRAGLDSPLHF.

Of note for this clonotype: Relative to the germline gene, one junction end is altered; a read error may explain this. The chain is built from TRBV15 and TRBJ2-2; D is perhaps TRBD2 (5 bases). Germline assignment: CDR1 LNHNV and CDR2 YYDKDF (reference sequence). This CDR3 contains 17 residues. The DNA of the CDR3 is TGTGCCACCAGCAGAGATCCTTGGGAAGGGCCCCTCGGGGAACTGTTTTTT. Translating gives CATSRDPWEGPLGELFF.

This clonotype was counted only a few times. This chain connects TRBV4-1 to TRBJ1-4; 7 nucleotides align to TRBD1. CDR3 length: 19 amino acids. V was pared by 0 bases and J by 8 bases, with 18 bases of the junction left unmatched. Germline-derived CDR1 and CDR2 are MGHRA and YSYEKL. In DNA form, the CDR3 reads TGCGCCAGCAGCCAAGAAGGTTCCAGTCGTCGACAGGGATACGAAAAACTGTTTTTT. It is translated as CASSQEGSSRRQGYEKLFF.

The chain couples TRBV20-1 to TRBJ2-3, with TRBD2 matching 13 bases. V lost 6 bases to trimming and J lost 2 bases; unmatched junction nucleotides: 5. The CDR3 spans 15 residues. The germline CDR1 and CDR2 sequences are DFQATT and SNEGSKA (reference sequence). CDR3 nucleotides: TGCAGTGCCCCAGGGACTAGCGGGATCACAGATACGCAGTATTTT. Translated, it gives CSAPGTSGITDTQYF.

Of note for this clonotype: One end of the junction fails to match germline, which may point to a read error. The chain employs TRBV10-3 and TRBJ2-7; the D call may be TRBD1 or TRBD2 (5 bases each). This CDR3 region has 12 residues. Germline values: CDR1 ENHRY, CDR2 SYGVKD. DNA for the CDR3: TGTGCCAGCAGTGAGCACCGGGACCAGGTGTACTTC. This codes for CASSEHRDQVYF.

The chain has TRBV24-1 and TRBJ2-5; the match to TRBD1 covers 7 bases. The J segment lost 5 bases and the V segment lost 2 bases, leaving 4 bases of the junction unmatched. The CDR3 contains 14 residues. Germline CDR1 KGHDR, CDR2 SFDVKD. The CDR3 here is CATSDWNRGETQYF. The CDR3 nucleotides read TGTGCCACCAGTGATTGGAACAGGGGTGAGACCCAGTACTTC.

The chain links TRBV2 to TRBJ2-5; TRBD2 is a possible D gene (5 bases). Trimming left V 8 bases short and J 5 bases short, with 15 bases between. The CDR3 runs 13 residues. Germline V lookup: CDR1 SNHLY, CDR2 FYNNEI. The CDR3 nucleotides are TGTGCCAGCCAATGGGCGTCGGGGGAGACCCAGTACTTC. Its translation is CASQWASGETQYF.

This clonotype was observed once. The chain combines TRBV10-1 with TRBJ2-3, with D perhaps TRBD2 (6 bases). Germline-derived CDR1 and CDR2 are WNHNN and SYGVQD (reference sequence). V gave up 0 bases and J gave up 2 bases, with 12 bases separating them. This CDR3 comprises 16 residues. As DNA, the CDR3 is TGCGCCAGCAGTGAGTCGGGGGGATTTTACACAGATACGCAGTATTTT. It encodes CASSESGGFYTDTQYF.

This chain connects TRBV7-6 to TRBJ1-1; the D gene is possibly TRBD1 (6 bases). The V end lost 0 bases, the J end lost 1 base, and 9 bases lay between the germline ends. The CDR3 spans 15 residues. Germline V gene data show CDR1 as SGHVS and CDR2 as FNYEAQ. The CDR3: CASSLAEGGNTEAFF. In DNA, the CDR3 is TGTGCCAGCAGCTTAGCGGAAGGGGGGAACACTGAAGCTTTCTTT.

This clonotype was seen once. This chain uses TRBV16 with TRBJ1-5; 8 bases align to TRBD1. CDR3 size: 16 residues. Trimming cost V 4 bases and J 2 bases; bases outside gene matches: 7. Germline V gives CDR1 KGHSY, CDR2 FQNENV. CDR3 in DNA: TGTGCCAGCAGCCGGAATCGGGGACAGGGCAATCAGCCCCAGCATTTT. The encoded protein is CASSRNRGQGNQPQHF.

This clonotype was observed once. This chain uses TRBV19 with TRBJ1-1; D is undetermined. The CDR3 spans 14 residues. Germline lookup yields CDR1 LNHDA and CDR2 SQIVND (reference sequence). Trimming left V 2 bases short and J 4 bases short, with 11 bases between. CDR3 protein: CASSIFGRGTEAFF. The DNA for the CDR3 is TGTGCCAGTAGTATATTTGGTCGTGGCACTGAAGCTTTCTTT.

This rearrangement joins TRBV9 to TRBJ1-4, with D maybe TRBD1 (6 bases). The CDR3 is made up of 16 amino acids. Deletions cut 4 bases from V and 4 bases from J, with 17 bases between. CDR1 and CDR2 (germline): SGDLS, YYNGEE. CDR3 nucleotides: TGTGCCAGCAGCACTACAAGAGGGGGGTTTAATGAAAAACTGTTTTTT. This sequence encodes CASSTTRGGFNEKLFF.

The V gene is TRBV10-2, the J gene TRBJ1-1; D not certain. Trimming stripped 0 bases from V and 4 bases from J, with 12 bases between. Germline-derived CDR1 and CDR2 are WSHSY and SAAADI. This CDR3 has 15 residues. CDR3 amino acids: CASSESPGEGTEAFF. The CDR3 DNA sequence: TGCGCCAGCAGTGAGTCGCCCGGGGAAGGCACTGAAGCTTTCTTT.

This clonotype has just a few counts. The chain has TRBV24-1 and TRBJ2-3; 11 bases line up with TRBD2. Germline V gene lookup returns CDR1 KGHDR and CDR2 SFDVKD. This CDR3 spans 16 amino acids. Trimming took 5 bases from V and 2 from J; bases not matched to a gene: 5. CDR3 bases: TGTGCCACCAGTGCAGGGACTAGCGGCTACACAGATACGCAGTATTTT. Translating it yields CATSAGTSGYTDTQYF.